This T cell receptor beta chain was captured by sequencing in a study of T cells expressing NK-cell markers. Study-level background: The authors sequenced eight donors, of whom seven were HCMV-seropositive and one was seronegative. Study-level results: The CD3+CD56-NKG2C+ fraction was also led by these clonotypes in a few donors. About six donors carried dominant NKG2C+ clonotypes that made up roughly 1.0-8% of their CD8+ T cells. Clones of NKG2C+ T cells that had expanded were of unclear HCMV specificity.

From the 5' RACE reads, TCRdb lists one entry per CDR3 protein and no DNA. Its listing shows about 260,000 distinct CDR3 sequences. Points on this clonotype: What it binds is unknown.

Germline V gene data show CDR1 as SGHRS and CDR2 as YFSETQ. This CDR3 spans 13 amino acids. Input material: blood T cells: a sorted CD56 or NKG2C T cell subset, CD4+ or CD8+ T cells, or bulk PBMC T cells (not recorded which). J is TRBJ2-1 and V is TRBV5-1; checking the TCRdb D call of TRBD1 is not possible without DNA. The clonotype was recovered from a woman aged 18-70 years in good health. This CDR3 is CASIGGIGNEQFF. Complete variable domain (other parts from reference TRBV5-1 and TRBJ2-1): KAGVTQTPRYLIKTRGQQVTLSCSPISGHRSVSWYQQTPGQGLQFLFEYFSETQRNKGNFPGRFSGRQFSNSRSEMNVSTLELGDSALYLCASIGGIGNEQFFGPGTRLTVL.